These T cell receptor beta chains were read from a single sample in a study of blood T cell repertoires in COVID-19. Sequenced by immunoSEQ multiplex PCR; TCRdb stores in-frame clones only, minus some. Of about 76,000 clones in the sample, 70% to 90% are singletons; the top ten hold about a tenth. The specimen sequenced was peripheral blood. The receptors stem from a man between 60 and 70 years old with COVID-19, enrolled during active disease. The CDR3 runs from the conserved cysteine through the conserved F or W. The order of the fields is D gene, V gene, clone size, J gene, CDR3 DNA, CDR3 protein. D genes are given only for firm matches. Only part of the rows carry a size: once, few, many, or a class if the clone is expanded.

>NA|TRBV28|NA|TRBJ2-3
TGTGCCAGCAGCAAGTTCCAGGGTAGCCTAGATACGCAGTATTTT
CASSKFQGSLDTQYF
>NA|TRBV5-1|NA|TRBJ1-6
TGCGCCAGCAGCTACTCGGCGGGGAGCTCCTATAATTCACCCCTCCACTTT
CASSYSAGSSYNSPLHF
>TRBD2|TRBV18|once|TRBJ2-1
TGTGCCAGCTCACTCGGGACTAGCGGGAGCTTAGGTGAGCAGTTCTTC
CASSLGTSGSLGEQFF
>TRBD2|TRBV11-2|NA|TRBJ2-1
TGTGCCAGCGCCCTAGCGGGGGGATACAATGAGCAGTTCTTC
CASALAGGYNEQFF
>NA|TRBV6-1|NA|TRBJ1-2
TGTGCCAGCAGTGAAGGGGCCAGTATATACGGCTACACCTTC
CASSEGASIYGYTF
>TRBD1|TRBV5-1|NA|TRBJ1-1
TGCGCCAGCAGACAGGGGGCGGGGAACACTGAAGCTTTCTTT
CASRQGAGNTEAFF
>NA|TRBV14|NA|TRBJ1-2
TGTGCCAGCAGCGCTCAGTTTAACTATGGCTACACCTTC
CASSAQFNYGYTF
>TRBD2|TRBV7-7|NA|TRBJ2-5
TGTGCCAGCAGCCTCCAGACTAGCGGCAACCAAGAGACCCAGTACTTC
CASSLQTSGNQETQYF
>NA|TRBV20-1|NA|TRBJ2-1
TGCAGTGCTAGAGGGAGGGGCGAGCAGTTCTTC
CSARGRGEQFF
>NA|TRBV15|NA|TRBJ1-2
TGTGCCACCAGCAGGCCTTTGGCCCCCTATGGCTACACCTTC
CATSRPLAPYGYTF
>TRBD2|TRBV5-1|NA|TRBJ2-3
TGCGCCAGCAGCTTATTAGCGGGAGGTGAGACAGATACGCAGTATTTT
CASSLLAGGETDTQYF
>TRBD1|TRBV24-1|NA|TRBJ1-2
TGTGCCACCAGATCAGACTCGGACAGGGAGGTTGGCTACACCTTC
CATRSDSDREVGYTF
>NA|TRBV4-1|NA|TRBJ1-4
TGCGCCAGCAGCCAAGAGCTAGCGGGGCCAACTAATGAAAAACTGTTTTTT
CASSQELAGPTNEKLFF
>NA|TRBV19|NA|TRBJ1-4
TGTGCCAGTAGTCCGACCGGACGGGGAGTTGAAAAACTGTTTTTT
CASSPTGRGVEKLFF